These 26 T cell receptor beta chains share one sample of origin, sequenced in a study of CD8 T cells in ankylosing spondylitis. TCRdb recomputed calls from the 5' RACE reads with MiXCR, one row per CDR3 protein. Counted here are approximately 300,000 distinct CDR3 sequences, roughly 20% occurring once; the ten biggest clones make up roughly 8.3%. The specimen sequenced was blood, either unsorted or a sorted T cell fraction (not recorded which). The receptors shown here come from a male donor with ankylosing spondylitis or in good health (not recorded which).

This clonotype was found a few times. The chain links TRBV5-1 to TRBJ2-3, with 9 bases aligning to TRBD2. The J segment lost 1 base and the V segment lost 1 base, leaving 13 bases of the junction unmatched. From germline, CDR1 is SGHRS and CDR2 YFSETQ. This CDR3 region has 19 residues. The CDR3 DNA follows: TGCGCCAGCAGCTTGTCTGGTAGCGGGAGTGCTGGCCGCACAGATACGCAGTATTTT. Its translation is CASSLSGSGSAGRTDTQYF. Together with reference TRBV5-1 and TRBJ2-3, the CDR3 gives the full variable domain: KAGVTQTPRYLIKTRGQQVTLSCSPISGHRSVSWYQQTPGQGLQFLFEYFSETQRNKGNFPGRFSGRQFSNSRSEMNVSTLELGDSALYLCASSLSGSGSAGRTDTQYFGPGTRLTVL.

The chain recombines TRBV2 with TRBJ2-2; weak D call: TRBD2 (6 bases). CDR1 SNHLY and CDR2 FYNNEI come from the germline V gene. CDR3 length: 16 amino acids. Trimming removed 10 bases from V and 7 bases from J, with 25 bases in between. CDR3 coding DNA: TGTGCCACCGGGGGTACGGTCGTAGCGTCAAGCGGGGAGCTGTTTTTT. It encodes CATGGTVVASSGELFF.

This sequence joins TRBV3-1 and TRBJ1-3; D gene uncertain. This CDR3 contains 15 residues. Between the trimmed V and J ends, which lost 3 bases and 0 bases, there was a span of 9 bases. Per germline, CDR1 LGHDT and CDR2 YNNKEL (reference sequence). The CDR3 sequence is CASSQDLTSGNTIYF. CDR3 nucleotides: TGTGCCAGCAGCCAGGACCTGACCTCTGGAAACACCATATATTTT.

Ten or more counts support this clonotype. V is TRBV3-1 and J is TRBJ2-1; maybe TRBD1 (6 bases). Trimming cost V 3 bases and J 0 bases, with 12 bases left between them. This CDR3 has 16 residues. Germline lookup yields CDR1 LGHDT and CDR2 YNNKEL (reference sequence). The CDR3 DNA reads TGTGCCAGCAGCCAGTGGCAGGGGAGCTCCTACAATGAGCAGTTCTTC. It is translated as CASSQWQGSSYNEQFF.

This clonotype has just a few counts. This chain links TRBV12-3 or TRBV12-4 with TRBJ2-1; D perhaps matches TRBD1 (6 bases). Trimming stripped 6 bases from V and 5 bases from J, with 11 bases between. This CDR3 has 13 amino acids. The CDR3, as DNA: TGTGCCAGCAGGCCGACAGGAAACAATGAGCAGTTCTTC. Translated: CASRPTGNNEQFF.

This chain uses TRBV7-2 with TRBJ2-2; 8 bases map to TRBD2. CDR3 length: 16 amino acids. J lost 4 bases, V lost 2 bases, and 6 bases had no gene match. In germline, CDR1 is SGHTA, CDR2 FQGNSA. The CDR3 loop is CASSLRPRGVTGELFF. The DNA for the CDR3 is TGTGCCAGCAGCTTAAGGCCGCGGGGGGTCACCGGGGAGCTGTTTTTT.

V gene TRBV28 combines with J gene TRBJ1-1; D unresolved. The CDR3 is 12 amino acids. Germline values: CDR1 MDHEN, CDR2 SYDVKM. The V gene lost 6 bases and the J gene lost 11 bases, with 16 bases spanning the gap. DNA for the CDR3: TGTGCCAGCAGCCCCCCCACCGGAGGGGCTTTCTTT. It yields the protein CASSPPTGGAFF.

The chain joins TRBV4-1 to TRBJ2-2, with a weak D call TRBD1 (5 bases). This CDR3 has 17 residues. Trimming removed 1 base at V and 2 bases at J, with 14 bases between. Germline CDR1 and CDR2: MGHRA and YSYEKL. For the CDR3, the DNA is TGCGCCAGCAGCCAAGGGGGCACGGTTCCCAACACCGGGGAGCTGTTTTTT. Encoded protein: CASSQGGTVPNTGELFF.

The chain joins TRBV29-1 to TRBJ2-2; tentatively, D is TRBD1 (6 bases). This CDR3 is built from 14 residues. Trimming stripped 8 bases from V and 0 bases from J, with 13 bases between. Germline V CDR1 and CDR2: SQVTM, ANQGSEA. CDR3 sequence (DNA): TGCAGCATTGTAGACAGGACGAACACCGGGGAGCTGTTTTTT. Translated: CSIVDRTNTGELFF.

The rearrangement uses TRBV5-1 and TRBJ2-7; 12 nucleotides line up with TRBD1. After removal of 0 bases from V and 3 bases from J, the junction contained 10 bases not matched to a gene. Germline V CDR1 and CDR2: SGHRS, YFSETQ. The CDR3 runs 18 residues. The DNA of the CDR3 is TGCGCCAGCAGCTTGGCCATCGGGACAGGGGGCGATGGCTACGAGCAGTACGTC. Residues: CASSLAIGTGGDGYEQYV.

The J gene is TRBJ2-6, the V gene TRBV28; D remains unclear. V was cut by 5 bases and J by 0 bases, with 17 bases left in between. Germline V gene lookup returns CDR1 MDHEN and CDR2 SYDVKM. This CDR3 spans 18 amino acids. The CDR3 region has the DNA TGTGCCAGCAGTACCCCAACTGGGTGGGGCTCTGGGGCCAACGTCCTGACTTTC. It encodes CASSTPTGWGSGANVLTF.

This clonotype was counted between two and nine times. The V call is TRBV7-8, the J call TRBJ2-1; possible D gene TRBD2, 6 bases. With 5 bases removed from V and 3 bases from J, the gap between germline ends came to 17 bases. The CDR3 extends over 16 amino acids. Germline CDR1 is SGHVS and CDR2 is FQNEAQ. The CDR3 protein is CASSLPSGTLYNEQFF. Here the CDR3 DNA reads TGTGCCAGCAGCCTTCCCTCCGGGACTCTCTACAATGAGCAGTTCTTC.

The V call is TRBV20-1, the J call TRBJ2-2, with D perhaps given as TRBD1 or TRBD2 (5 bases each). Trimming removed 5 bases at V and 1 base at J, with 8 bases between. Looked up from germline, CDR1 is DFQATT and CDR2 is SNEGSKA (reference sequence). The CDR3 is 13 amino acids. This CDR3 reads CSAGTVNTGELFF. The CDR3 nucleotides read TGCAGTGCTGGGACGGTGAACACCGGGGAGCTGTTTTTT.

This chain uses TRBV5-1 with TRBJ1-2, with D unclear. This CDR3 contains 13 residues. Trimming took off 3 bases at V and 8 bases at J, with 14 bases between the two ends. Germline V CDR1 and CDR2: SGHRS, YFSETQ. CDR3: CASSYDGFGGYTF. In nucleotides, the CDR3 is TGCGCCAGCAGCTACGATGGCTTCGGGGGCTACACCTTC.

This rearrangement joins TRBV12-3 or TRBV12-4 to TRBJ1-5, with D possibly matching TRBD1 (6 bases). V gave up 8 bases and J gave up 7 bases, with 12 bases separating them. CDR3 length equals 12 residues. CDR3 protein: CASSGTGQPQHF. The CDR3 nucleotides are TGTGCCAGCTCGGGAACAGGGCAGCCCCAGCATTTT.

This chain uses TRBV19 with TRBJ1-5; D is unclear. This CDR3 contains 15 residues. Germline CDR1 reads LNHDA; CDR2 reads SQIVND (reference sequence). V shed 2 bases and J shed 2 bases, with 10 bases lying between them. In DNA form, the CDR3 reads TGTGCCAGTAGTATACCGGGTATGGGCAATCAGCCCCAGCATTTT. It encodes CASSIPGMGNQPQHF.

The chain carries TRBV29-1 and TRBJ2-1, with TRBD2 matching over 15 bases. This CDR3 comprises 18 residues. Germline-derived CDR1 and CDR2 are SQVTM and ANQGSEA. Unmatched junction bases numbered 9, after V lost 6 bases and J lost 0 bases. The CDR3 sequence is CSVEGLAGGLSSYNEQFF. In DNA, the CDR3 is TGCAGCGTCGAGGGACTAGCGGGAGGCCTCAGCTCCTACAATGAGCAGTTCTTC.

J is TRBJ2-5 and V is TRBV20-1, with 12 bases that match TRBD1. V gave up 3 bases and J gave up 4 bases; unmatched junction bases: 9. This CDR3 contains 16 residues. Germline lookup yields CDR1 DFQATT and CDR2 SNEGSKA (reference sequence). The CDR3 here is CSARRDRGRIRETQYF. The CDR3 DNA follows: TGCAGTGCTAGGAGGGACAGGGGGCGAATAAGAGAGACCCAGTACTTC.

This clonotype has more than one count but fewer than ten. The chain links TRBV5-1 to TRBJ1-1, with 9 bases lining up with TRBD1. The germline CDR1 and CDR2 sequences are SGHRS and YFSETQ. The CDR3 spans 14 residues. V dropped 0 bases and J dropped 8; count of bases not matched to a gene: 5. In nucleotides, the CDR3 is TGCGCCAGCAGCTTGGGACAGGGGGGTAGGGAAGCTTTCTTT. This translates into CASSLGQGGREAFF.

This chain joins TRBV5-1 and TRBJ2-1; weak D call: TRBD2 (5 bases). CDR1 is SGHRS and CDR2 is YFSETQ in the germline V gene. CDR3 length equals 11 residues. V was trimmed by 7 bases and J by 12 bases, leaving 14 bases between them. This CDR3 is CASALEGWQFF. In nucleotides, the CDR3 is TGCGCCAGCGCGCTTGAGGGTTGGCAGTTCTTC.

V is TRBV10-3 and J is TRBJ1-1; D not resolved. Trimming removed 1 base from V and 2 bases from J, with 14 bases in between. This CDR3 contains 16 residues. Germline values: CDR1 ENHRY, CDR2 SYGVKD. The CDR3 coding sequence is TGTGCCATCAGTGAGTACTTGAGGTCGGGCAACACTGAAGCTTTCTTT. As protein: CAISEYLRSGNTEAFF.

The rearrangement links TRBV21-1 to TRBJ2-7. TRBV21-1 is assigned pseudogene status. This CDR3 spans 16 amino acids. As DNA, the CDR3 is TGTGCCAGCAGCAAAGGTTTAGCAGAAGCTCCCTACGAGCAGTACGTC. This sequence encodes CASSKGLAEAPYEQYV.

This clonotype has a handful of counts. This rearrangement joins TRBV15 to TRBJ2-5, with D perhaps matching TRBD1 or TRBD2 (6 bases each). Trimming took 0 bases from V and 4 from J, leaving 15 bases between them. The CDR3 is made up of 16 amino acids. CDR1 and CDR2 from the germline V gene are LNHNV and YYDKDF (reference sequence). The CDR3 region is CATSRDHGGRGETQYF. As DNA, the CDR3 is TGTGCCACCAGCAGAGATCATGGGGGGCGCGGAGAGACCCAGTACTTC.

The genes are TRBV24-1 and TRBJ2-2; TRBD1 aligns across 7 bases. Germline CDR1 is KGHDR and CDR2 is SFDVKD. J gave up 3 bases and V 2 bases, and 2 bases lay outside the gene matches. The CDR3 runs to 15 residues. CDR3 protein: CATSDWDSHTGELFF. The CDR3 DNA is TGTGCCACCAGTGATTGGGACAGCCACACCGGGGAGCTGTTTTTT.

The chain carries TRBV28 and TRBJ1-3; the D is unclear. Trimming shortened V by 6 bases and J by 0 bases, and 9 bases separated the two germline ends. Germline loops: CDR1 MDHEN, CDR2 SYDVKM. This CDR3 has 14 amino acids. CDR3 loop: CASRSMDSGNTIYF. CDR3 DNA sequence: TGTGCCAGCAGATCGATGGACTCTGGAAACACCATATATTTT.

The J gene is TRBJ2-4, the V gene TRBV20-1; weak D call: TRBD1 (5 bases). Germline CDR1 is DFQATT and CDR2 is SNEGSKA (reference sequence). Trimming removed 5 bases at V and 0 bases at J, with 17 bases between. This CDR3 has 16 residues. CDR3 region: CSAQNTGFSAKNIQYF. The DNA for the CDR3 is TGCAGTGCTCAAAACACAGGATTTTCAGCCAAAAACATTCAGTACTTC.